Presented here are 5 T cell receptor beta chains from one specimen sequenced in a study of cytomegalovirus exposure and HLA in healthy donors. The study ran its PCR with 60 Vbeta and 13 Jbeta primers. Clones were sequenced by immunoSEQ multiplex PCR, and TCRdb holds only the in-frame ones, with some missing. Altogether about 180,000 clones are present, 75% to 90% being singletons, with the ten largest covering 1.2% to 1.5%. The specimen was PBMCs. The receptor source for this set is a girl aged 10-17 years in good health and CMV-seropositive.

The chain employs TRBV30 and TRBJ2-1; tentative D call: TRBD2 (6 bases). This CDR3 spans 12 amino acids. Germline loops: CDR1 GTSNPN, CDR2 SVGIG (reference sequence). V was cut by 4 bases and J by 9 bases, with 13 bases left in between. CDR3 bases: TGTGCCTGGAATGGAGGGATAATTGAGCAGTTCTTC. Protein sequence: CAWNGGIIEQFF.

The chain joins TRBV15 to TRBJ1-5; 7 bases line up with TRBD1. J was trimmed by 6 bases and V by 1 base; bases with no gene match: 9. There are 16 residues in the CDR3. Germline CDR1 LNHNV, CDR2 YYDKDF (reference sequence). The CDR3 is CATSRVRQGGAQPQHF. The CDR3 DNA follows: TGTGCCACCAGCAGAGTTAGGCAGGGGGGAGCTCAGCCCCAGCATTTT.

This rearrangement joins TRBV29-1 to TRBJ2-1; D is uncertain. Looked up from germline, CDR1 is SQVTM and CDR2 is ANQGSEA. The length of the CDR3 is 11 residues. V was trimmed by 4 bases and J by 8 bases, leaving 9 bases between them. CDR3 loop: CSVGQVHEQFF. The CDR3 DNA sequence: TGCAGCGTTGGGCAGGTCCATGAGCAGTTCTTC.

This chain connects TRBV4-1 to TRBJ2-5; D perhaps matches TRBD2 (6 bases). V was trimmed by 8 bases and J by 0 bases, leaving 10 bases between them. The CDR3 spans 13 residues. The germline CDR1 and CDR2 sequences are MGHRA and YSYEKL. CDR3 amino acids: CASGSGNQETQYF. For the CDR3, the DNA is TGCGCCAGCGGTAGCGGAAACCAAGAGACCCAGTACTTC.

This chain uses TRBV27 with TRBJ1-2; D perhaps matches TRBD1 (6 bases). Germline CDR1 is MNHEY and CDR2 is SMNVEV (reference sequence). The CDR3 sequence is 13 residues long. The V end lost 5 bases, the J end lost 2 bases, and 9 bases lay between the germline ends. This CDR3 reads CASSGQSNYGYTF. The CDR3 nucleotides read TGTGCCAGCAGTGGACAGTCCAACTATGGCTACACCTTC.